A single sample gave rise to the 27 T cell receptor beta chains below, sequenced in a study of monozygotic twins with inflammatory bowel disease. Following a re-call of the 5' RACE reads, TCRdb has one entry per CDR3 protein and lacks DNA. The repertoire table contains around 220,000 distinct CDR3 sequences. Specimen: blood. Receptors originate from a human donor with ulcerative colitis or Crohn's disease, or a healthy co-twin of an affected twin (not recorded which).

The chain carries TRBV5-1 and TRBJ2-2. CDR1 SGHRS and CDR2 YFSETQ come from the germline V gene. This CDR3 has 16 residues. CDR3 residues: CASSRGLGGQSGELFF.

This chain connects TRBV7-9 to TRBJ2-6; TCRdb picks TRBD1, but there is no DNA to check that call. There are 18 residues in the CDR3. CDR1 and CDR2 from the germline V gene are SEHNR and FQNEAQ (reference sequence). The CDR3 reads CASSTMEQGKGGANVLTF.

This chain joins TRBV7-2 and TRBJ2-7; TCRdb gives TRBD2 as the D gene, but with no DNA this cannot be confirmed. The CDR3 loop spans 13 amino acids. Germline V CDR1 and CDR2: SGHTA, FQGNSA. CDR3: CASGTSGFREQYF.

This chain joins TRBV7-2 and TRBJ1-1; the D gene TCRdb calls, TRBD1, cannot be checked with no DNA. There are 14 residues in the CDR3. CDR1 and CDR2 (germline): SGHTA, FQGNSA. The CDR3 sequence: CASSPGTVDTEAFF. The full variable domain, its missing parts supplied by reference TRBV7-2 and TRBJ1-1, is GAGVSQSPSNKVTEKGKDVELRCDPISGHTALYWYRQSLGQGLEFLIYFQGNSAPDKSGLPSDRFSAERTGGSVSTLTIQRTQQEDSAVYLCASSPGTVDTEAFFGQGTRLTVV.

The rearrangement links TRBV5-1 to TRBJ2-7; TCRdb's assignment of TRBD1 cannot be checked, as there is no DNA. CDR1 and CDR2 (germline): SGHRS, YFSETQ. CDR3 length: 14 amino acids. The CDR3 here is CATREQGPTSEQYF. The entire variable domain, with the rest obtained from reference TRBV5-1 and TRBJ2-7, is as follows: KAGVTQTPRYLIKTRGQQVTLSCSPISGHRSVSWYQQTPGQGLQFLFEYFSETQRNKGNFPGRFSGRQFSNSRSEMNVSTLELGDSALYLCATREQGPTSEQYFGPGTRLTVT.

The J gene is TRBJ2-3, the V gene TRBV20-1. The CDR3 consists of 14 residues. Germline lookup yields CDR1 DFQATT and CDR2 SNEGSKA (reference sequence). The CDR3 protein is CSCRVLPSTDTQYF.

The chain is built from TRBV20-1 and TRBJ2-1; TCRdb proposes TRBD1, but this gene call is untestable without DNA. Germline loops: CDR1 DFQATT, CDR2 SNEGSKA (reference sequence). CDR3 size: 14 residues. The CDR3 protein is CSATTGGWSGEQFF.

This chain joins TRBV12-3 or TRBV12-4 and TRBJ1-1; as DNA is missing, the TRBD1 call by TCRdb cannot be tested. The CDR3 loop spans 15 amino acids. This chain's CDR3 is CATKLTSSGAPEAFF.

V and J are TRBV20-1 and TRBJ2-2; no DNA is available, so the TRBD2 call from TCRdb remains unchecked. Germline CDR1 is DFQATT and CDR2 is SNEGSKA (reference sequence). The CDR3 loop spans 16 amino acids. The CDR3 reads CSARDRRGARAGELFF.

The V and J genes are TRBV6-5 and TRBJ1-2. The CDR3 sequence is 13 residues long. Germline V gene sequence: CDR1 MNHEY, CDR2 SVGAGI. CDR3 loop: CASRVSVNYGYTF.

The chain recombines TRBV2 with TRBJ1-5. Germline lookup yields CDR1 SNHLY and CDR2 FYNNEI. This CDR3 has 13 residues. The CDR3 sequence: CASSEEISQPQHF.

This rearrangement joins TRBV5-1 to TRBJ2-3; with no DNA, the TCRdb D assignment of TRBD2 cannot be verified. The CDR3 consists of 14 residues. CDR1 SGHRS and CDR2 YFSETQ come from the germline V gene. The CDR3 is CASSLGTAGDTQYF.

V is TRBV7-2 and J is TRBJ1-1. Germline V CDR1 and CDR2: SGHTA, FQGNSA. The CDR3 totals 14 residues. CDR3 amino acids: CASSLVAANTEAFF.

The V call is TRBV5-1, the J call TRBJ2-1; TCRdb's D gene call, TRBD2, goes unchecked for lack of DNA. The CDR3 contains 18 residues. Germline assignment: CDR1 SGHRS and CDR2 YFSETQ. The CDR3 sequence is CASSLAPGTSSPQDEQFF.

The chain couples TRBV5-1 to TRBJ2-3. Germline loops: CDR1 SGHRS, CDR2 YFSETQ. The length of the CDR3 is 14 residues. CDR3: CASSFGLATDTQYF.

The V call is TRBV30, the J call TRBJ1-2; as DNA is missing, the TRBD1 call by TCRdb cannot be tested. This CDR3 contains 19 residues. The germline V gene encodes CDR1 GTSNPN and CDR2 SVGIG (reference sequence). The CDR3 is CAWSTRGRWDTLERHGYTF. The entire variable domain, with the rest obtained from reference TRBV30 and TRBJ1-2, is as follows: SQTIHQWPATLVQPVGSPLSLECTVEGTSNPNLYWYRQAAGRGLQLLFYSVGIGQISSEVPQNLSASRPQDRQFILSSKKLLLSDSGFYLCAWSTRGRWDTLERHGYTFGSGTRLTVV.

The chain recombines TRBV3-1 with TRBJ1-6; the D gene TCRdb calls, TRBD1, cannot be checked with no DNA. There are 14 residues in the CDR3. Germline lookup yields CDR1 LGHDT and CDR2 YNNKEL (reference sequence). The CDR3 loop reads CASSQGRYNSPLHF.

The CDR3 sequence is CASQDLTSGSYEQYF. This sequence joins TRBV3-1 and TRBJ2-7; TCRdb gives TRBD2 as the D gene, but with no DNA this cannot be confirmed. CDR1 and CDR2 (germline): LGHDT, YNNKEL (reference sequence). The length of the CDR3 is 15 residues.

V usage is TRBV4-2 and J usage is TRBJ2-7; the D gene TCRdb calls, TRBD2, cannot be checked with no DNA. Germline V lookup: CDR1 LGHNA, CDR2 YNFKEQ. The CDR3 spans 15 residues. CDR3 residues: CASSQAGGGSYEQYF.

J is TRBJ2-7 and V is TRBV9. The CDR3 has 14 amino acids. Germline CDR1 and CDR2: SGDLS and YYNGEE. CDR3: CASSVVEADYEQYF. The full variable domain, completed using reference TRBV9 and TRBJ2-7, is DSGVTQTPKHLITATGQRVTLRCSPRSGDLSVYWYQQSLDQGLQFLIQYYNGEERAKGNILERFSAQQFPDLHSELNLSSLELGDSALYFCASSVVEADYEQYFGPGTRLTVT.

The chain recombines TRBV11-2 with TRBJ2-3; with no DNA, the TCRdb D assignment of TRBD2 cannot be verified. The germline gives CDR1 SGHAT, CDR2 FQNNGV. The CDR3 contains 18 residues. The chain's CDR3 is CASSLYGTSRTFTDTQYF.

The chain recombines TRBV20-1 with TRBJ1-6; TCRdb names TRBD1, which stays unverified in the absence of DNA. The CDR3 is 14 residues long. Germline V CDR1 and CDR2: DFQATT, SNEGSKA (reference sequence). The CDR3 loop reads CSARMGQINSPLHF.

The chain recombines TRBV6-1 with TRBJ1-2. CDR1 is MNHNS and CDR2 is SASEGT in the germline V gene. The CDR3 is 17 amino acids. CDR3 in amino acids: CASSPDATFAPNYGYTF.

This chain joins TRBV6-5 and TRBJ2-6; the D gene TCRdb calls, TRBD2, cannot be checked with no DNA. This CDR3 region has 17 residues. Germline CDR1 reads MNHEY; CDR2 reads SVGAGI. The CDR3 is CASSYSWEGDGANVLTF.

The chain carries TRBV6-5 and TRBJ2-5; the D call from TCRdb, TRBD1, cannot be confirmed without DNA. CDR1 is MNHEY, CDR2 SVGAGI, per germline. The CDR3 consists of 18 residues. CDR3 loop: CASSYLNTPTGKGETQYF.

The rearrangement joins TRBV28 to TRBJ1-5. Germline values: CDR1 MDHEN, CDR2 SYDVKM. This CDR3 is 15 amino acids long. This chain's CDR3 is CASRSGQESNQPQHF.

The chain employs TRBV6-8 and TRBJ2-5. The CDR3 runs to 14 residues. Looked up from germline, CDR1 is MNHGY and CDR2 is SAAAGT. CDR3 sequence reads: CASSYSRSSETQYF.